This T cell receptor (beta chain) was identified in a study of radiotherapy plus CTLA-4 blockade in lung cancer. Study conclusions and caveats: Radiotherapy with ipilimumab was followed by blood expansion of tumor-derived clones.

Points on this clone: Antigen: not known.

The assay was immunoSEQ multiplex PCR, and TCRdb's table has in-frame clones only and misses some. The sample lists about 120,000 clones, roughly 86% occurring once. Germline V lookup: CDR1 SGHNT, CDR2 YENEEA. This CDR3 has 15 amino acids. V was clipped by 3 bases and J by 1 base, with 11 bases between them. This receptor was identified in a human donor with non-small cell lung cancer that progressed on radiotherapy plus ipilimumab. Some clones in this sample may be carry-over from other donors' samples. Source: peripheral blood, taken from a patient treated with radiotherapy plus ipilimumab. This chain joins TRBV11-3 and TRBJ2-3, with D perhaps matching TRBD2 (6 bases). The CDR3 DNA sequence: TGTGCCAGCAGCTTGAGGGCTAGCGGCACAGATACGCAGTATTTT. Translation: CASSLRASGTDTQYF.